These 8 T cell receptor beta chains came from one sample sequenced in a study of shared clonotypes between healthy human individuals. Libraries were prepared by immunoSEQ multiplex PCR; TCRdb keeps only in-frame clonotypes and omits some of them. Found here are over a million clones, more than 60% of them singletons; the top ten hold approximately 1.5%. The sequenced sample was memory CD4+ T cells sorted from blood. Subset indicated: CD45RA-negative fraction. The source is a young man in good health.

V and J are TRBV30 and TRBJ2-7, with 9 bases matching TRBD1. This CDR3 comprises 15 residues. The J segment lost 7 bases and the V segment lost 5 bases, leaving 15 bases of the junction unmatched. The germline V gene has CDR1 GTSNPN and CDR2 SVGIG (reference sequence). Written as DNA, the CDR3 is TGTGCCTGGCATACCCGGGACAGGGTCTTCGGTGAGCAGTACTTC. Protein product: CAWHTRDRVFGEQYF. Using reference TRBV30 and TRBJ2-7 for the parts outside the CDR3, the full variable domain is SQTIHQWPATLVQPVGSPLSLECTVEGTSNPNLYWYRQAAGRGLQLLFYSVGIGQISSEVPQNLSASRPQDRQFILSSKKLLLSDSGFYLCAWHTRDRVFGEQYFGPGTRLTVT.

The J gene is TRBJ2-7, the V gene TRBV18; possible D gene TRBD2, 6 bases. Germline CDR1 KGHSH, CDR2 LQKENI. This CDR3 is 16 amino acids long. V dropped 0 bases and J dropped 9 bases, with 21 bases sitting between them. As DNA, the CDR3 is TGTGCCAGCTCACCACCGTCGGTCGTGGCGGGACTGGGGCAGTACTTC. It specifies CASSPPSVVAGLGQYF.

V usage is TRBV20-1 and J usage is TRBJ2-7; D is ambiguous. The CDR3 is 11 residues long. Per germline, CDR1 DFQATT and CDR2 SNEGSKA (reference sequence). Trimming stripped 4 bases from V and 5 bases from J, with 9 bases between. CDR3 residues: CSATLVDEQYF. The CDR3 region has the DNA TGCAGTGCTACTTTAGTGGACGAGCAGTACTTC.

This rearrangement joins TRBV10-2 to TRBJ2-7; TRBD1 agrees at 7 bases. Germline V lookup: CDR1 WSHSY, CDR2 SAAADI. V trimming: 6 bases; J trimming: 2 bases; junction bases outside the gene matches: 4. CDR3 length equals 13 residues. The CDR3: CASRAGGTYEQYF. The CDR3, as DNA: TGCGCCAGCAGGGCAGGGGGTACCTACGAGCAGTACTTC.

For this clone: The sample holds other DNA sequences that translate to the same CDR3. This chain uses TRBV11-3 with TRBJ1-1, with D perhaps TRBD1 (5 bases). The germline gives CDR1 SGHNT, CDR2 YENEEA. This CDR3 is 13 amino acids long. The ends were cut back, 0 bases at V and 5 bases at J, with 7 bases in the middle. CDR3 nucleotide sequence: TGTGCCAGCAGCTTAGAAGAGGGGACTGAAGCTTTCTTT. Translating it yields CASSLEEGTEAFF.

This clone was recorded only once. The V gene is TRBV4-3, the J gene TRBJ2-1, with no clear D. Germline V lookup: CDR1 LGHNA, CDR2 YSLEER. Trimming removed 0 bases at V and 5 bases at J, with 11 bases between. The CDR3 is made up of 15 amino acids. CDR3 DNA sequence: TGCGCCAGCAGCCAAGATGGCGGTAGGAACAATGAGCAGTTCTTC. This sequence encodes CASSQDGGRNNEQFF.

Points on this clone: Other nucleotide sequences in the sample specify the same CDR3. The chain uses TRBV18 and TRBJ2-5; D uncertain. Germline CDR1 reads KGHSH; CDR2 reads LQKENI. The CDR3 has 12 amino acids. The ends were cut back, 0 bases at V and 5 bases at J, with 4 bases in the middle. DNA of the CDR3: TGTGCCAGCTCACCACCTGGGGAGACCCAGTACTTC. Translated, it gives CASSPPGETQYF.

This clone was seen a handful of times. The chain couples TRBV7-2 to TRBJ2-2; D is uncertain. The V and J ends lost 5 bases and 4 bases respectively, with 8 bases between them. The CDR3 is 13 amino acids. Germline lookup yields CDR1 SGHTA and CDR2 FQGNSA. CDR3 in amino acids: CASSQKLTGELFF. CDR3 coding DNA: TGTGCCAGCAGCCAAAAACTCACCGGGGAGCTGTTTTTT.